This T cell receptor beta chain derives from a study of shared clonotypes between healthy human individuals. V was pared by 0 bases and J by 7 bases, with 10 bases of the junction left unmatched. CDR3 length equals 17 residues. CDR1 SGHAT and CDR2 FQNNGV come from the germline V gene. Sequencing was performed with immunoSEQ multiplex PCR; in TCRdb, only in-frame clones are kept and a portion is missing. The data contain around 2.5 million clones, 93% of them singletons. The sequencing sample was made of naive CD4+ T cells from PBMCs. Subset of the sample: CD45RA+ positively selected. The chain couples TRBV11-2 to TRBJ1-4; 8 bases are a match to TRBD1. The TCR comes from a young man in good health. Some clones in this sample may be carry-over from other donors' samples. Here the CDR3 DNA reads TGTGCCAGCAGCTTAGAGGGGGGCAGGGGGCGCGGTGAAAAACTGTTTTTT. Translating it yields CASSLEGGRGRGEKLFF. Filled out from reference TRBV11-2 and TRBJ1-4, the complete variable domain reads EAGVAQSPRYKIIEKRQSVAFWCNPISGHATLYWYQQILGQGPKLLIQFQNNGVVDDSQLPKDRFSAERLKGVDSTLKIQPAKLEDSAVYLCASSLEGGRGRGEKLFFGSGTQLSVL.